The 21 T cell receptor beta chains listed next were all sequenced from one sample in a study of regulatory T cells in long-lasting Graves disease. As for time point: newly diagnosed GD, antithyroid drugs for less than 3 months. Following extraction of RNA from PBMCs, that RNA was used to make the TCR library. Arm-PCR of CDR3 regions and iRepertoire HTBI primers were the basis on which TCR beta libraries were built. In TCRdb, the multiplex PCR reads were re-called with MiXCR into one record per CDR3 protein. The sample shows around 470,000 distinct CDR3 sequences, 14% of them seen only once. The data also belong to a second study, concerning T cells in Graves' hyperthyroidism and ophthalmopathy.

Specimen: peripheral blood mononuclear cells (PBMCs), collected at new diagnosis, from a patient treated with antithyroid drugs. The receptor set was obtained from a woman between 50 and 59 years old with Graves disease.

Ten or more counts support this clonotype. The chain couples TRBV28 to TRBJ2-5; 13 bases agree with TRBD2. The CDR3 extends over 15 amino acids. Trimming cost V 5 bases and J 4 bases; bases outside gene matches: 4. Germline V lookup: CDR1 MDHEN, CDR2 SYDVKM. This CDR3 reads CASSLGLAGTETQYF. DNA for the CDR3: TGTGCCAGCAGTCTGGGACTAGCGGGAACAGAGACCCAGTACTTC.

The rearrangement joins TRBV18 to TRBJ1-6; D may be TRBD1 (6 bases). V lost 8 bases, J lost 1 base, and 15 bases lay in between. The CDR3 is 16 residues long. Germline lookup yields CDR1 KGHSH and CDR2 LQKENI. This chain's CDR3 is CASHPTGQSYNSPLHF. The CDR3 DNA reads TGTGCCAGCCATCCCACTGGACAGTCCTATAATTCACCCCTCCACTTT.

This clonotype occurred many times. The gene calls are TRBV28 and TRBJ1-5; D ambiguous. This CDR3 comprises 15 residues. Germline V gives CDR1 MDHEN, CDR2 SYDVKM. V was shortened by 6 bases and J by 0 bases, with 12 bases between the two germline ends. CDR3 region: CASSPNEYSNQPQHF. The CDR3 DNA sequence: TGTGCCAGCAGCCCTAACGAATATAGCAATCAGCCCCAGCATTTT.

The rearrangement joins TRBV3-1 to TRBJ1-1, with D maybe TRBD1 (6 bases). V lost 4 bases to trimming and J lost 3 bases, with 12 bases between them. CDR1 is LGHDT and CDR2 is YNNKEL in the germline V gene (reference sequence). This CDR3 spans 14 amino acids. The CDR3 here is CASSLRGKDTEAFF. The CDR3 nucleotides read TGTGCCAGCAGCCTCAGGGGTAAGGACACTGAAGCTTTCTTT.

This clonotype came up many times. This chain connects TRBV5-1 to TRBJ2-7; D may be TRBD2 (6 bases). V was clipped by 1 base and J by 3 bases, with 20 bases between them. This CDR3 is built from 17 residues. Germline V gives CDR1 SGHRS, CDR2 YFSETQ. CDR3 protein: CASSLLGEVGGNYEQYF. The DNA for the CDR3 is TGCGCCAGCAGCTTGCTAGGCGAAGTCGGCGGGAACTACGAGCAGTACTTC.

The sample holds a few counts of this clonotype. The CDR3 DNA reads as TGTGCCAGCAAAGGACAGGGTTACTCACCCCTCCACTTT. This gives the protein CASKGQGYSPLHF. The rearrangement uses TRBV2 and TRBJ1-6, with 8 bases lining up with TRBD1. The CDR3 runs 13 residues. Germline trimming cut 7 bases from V and 10 bases from J; bases unmatched to any gene: 6. CDR1 and CDR2 from the germline V gene are SNHLY and FYNNEI. The variable domain in full, completed from reference TRBV2 and TRBJ1-6, reads EPEVTQTPSHQVTQMGQEVILRCVPISNHLYFYWYRQILGQKVEFLVSFYNNEISEKSEIFDDQFSVERPDGSNFTLKIRSTKLEDSAMYFCASKGQGYSPLHFGNGTRLTVT.

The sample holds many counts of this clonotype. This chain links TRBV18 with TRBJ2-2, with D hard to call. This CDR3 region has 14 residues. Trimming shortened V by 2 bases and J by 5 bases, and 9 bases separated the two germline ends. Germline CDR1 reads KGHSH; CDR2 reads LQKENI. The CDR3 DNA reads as TGTGCCAGCTCACCAGGGCACAATACCGGGGAGCTGTTTTTT. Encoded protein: CASSPGHNTGELFF.

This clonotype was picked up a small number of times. CDR3 in amino acids: CASSIGNSFNEQYF. The CDR3 DNA reads TGTGCCAGTAGTATAGGAAACAGCTTCAACGAGCAGTACTTC. The rearrangement uses TRBV19 and TRBJ2-7; D gene unclear. The CDR3 has 14 amino acids. Between the trimmed V and J ends, which lost 1 base and 5 bases, there was a span of 12 bases. CDR1 LNHDA and CDR2 SQIVND come from the germline V gene (reference sequence).

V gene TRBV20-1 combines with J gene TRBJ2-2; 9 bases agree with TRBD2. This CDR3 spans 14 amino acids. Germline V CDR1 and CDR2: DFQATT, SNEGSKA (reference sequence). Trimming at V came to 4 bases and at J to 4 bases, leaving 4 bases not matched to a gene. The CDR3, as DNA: TGCAGTGCTATAAGGACTAGCGCCACCGGGGAGCTGTTTTTT. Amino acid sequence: CSAIRTSATGELFF.

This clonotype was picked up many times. The CDR3 DNA follows: TGTGCCAGCAGCTCCCTACTAGGGAGCTCCTACAATGAGCAGTTCTTC. Its translation: CASSSLLGSSYNEQFF. This rearrangement joins TRBV7-9 to TRBJ2-1, with a weak D call TRBD2 (5 bases). The CDR3 has 16 amino acids. Per the germline V gene, CDR1 is SEHNR and CDR2 is FQNEAQ (reference sequence). V was pared by 4 bases and J by 0 bases, with 13 bases between.

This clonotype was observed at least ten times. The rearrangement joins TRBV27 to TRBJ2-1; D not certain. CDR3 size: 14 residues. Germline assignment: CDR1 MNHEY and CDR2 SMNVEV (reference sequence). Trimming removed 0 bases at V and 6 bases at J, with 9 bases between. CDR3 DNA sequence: TGTGCCAGCAGTTTATCGGACCCGAGCAATGAGCAGTTCTTC. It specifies CASSLSDPSNEQFF.

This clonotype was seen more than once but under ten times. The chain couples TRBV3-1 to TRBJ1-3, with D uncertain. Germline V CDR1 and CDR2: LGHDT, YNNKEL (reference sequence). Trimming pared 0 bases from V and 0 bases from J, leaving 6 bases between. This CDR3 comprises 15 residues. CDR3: CASSQDPSSGNTIYF. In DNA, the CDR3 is TGTGCCAGCAGCCAAGATCCTTCCTCTGGAAACACCATATATTTT.

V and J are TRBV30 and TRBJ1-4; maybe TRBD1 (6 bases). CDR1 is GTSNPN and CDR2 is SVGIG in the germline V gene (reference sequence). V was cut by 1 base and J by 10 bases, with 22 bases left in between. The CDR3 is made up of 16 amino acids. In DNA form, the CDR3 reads TGTGCCTGGAGTGCAGGACCAGGGGCGGTCGTGGGAAAACTGTTTTTT. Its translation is CAWSAGPGAVVGKLFF.

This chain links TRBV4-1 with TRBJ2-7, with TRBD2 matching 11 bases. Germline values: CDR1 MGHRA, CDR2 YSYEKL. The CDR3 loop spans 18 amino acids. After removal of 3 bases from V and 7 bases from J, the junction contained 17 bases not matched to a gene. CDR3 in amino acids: CASSQLTSGTPRAGEQYF. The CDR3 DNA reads TGCGCCAGCAGCCAGTTGACTAGCGGGACTCCAAGGGCGGGTGAGCAGTACTTC.

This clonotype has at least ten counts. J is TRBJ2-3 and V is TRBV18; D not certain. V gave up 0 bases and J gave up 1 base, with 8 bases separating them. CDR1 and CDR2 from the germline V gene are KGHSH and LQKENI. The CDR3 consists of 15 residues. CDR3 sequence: CASSPPSSRTDTQYF. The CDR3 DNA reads TGTGCCAGCTCACCACCTAGCAGCCGCACAGATACGCAGTATTTT. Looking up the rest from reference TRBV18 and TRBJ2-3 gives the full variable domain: NAGVMQNPRHLVRRRGQEARLRCSPMKGHSHVYWYRQLPEEGLKFMVYLQKENIIDESGMPKERFSAEFPKEGPSILRIQQVVRGDSAAYFCASSPPSSRTDTQYFGPGTRLTVL.

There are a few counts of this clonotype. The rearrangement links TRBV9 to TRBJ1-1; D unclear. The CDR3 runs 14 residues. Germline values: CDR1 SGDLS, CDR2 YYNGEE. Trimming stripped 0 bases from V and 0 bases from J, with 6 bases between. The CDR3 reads CASSVGAMNTEAFF. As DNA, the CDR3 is TGTGCCAGCAGCGTAGGGGCCATGAACACTGAAGCTTTCTTT.

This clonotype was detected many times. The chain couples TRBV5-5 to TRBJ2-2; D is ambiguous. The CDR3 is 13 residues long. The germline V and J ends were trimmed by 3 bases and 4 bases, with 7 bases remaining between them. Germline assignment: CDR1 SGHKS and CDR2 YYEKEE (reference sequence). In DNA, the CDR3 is TGTGCCAGCAGCTCCATGACCACCGGGGAGCTGTTTTTT. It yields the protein CASSSMTTGELFF.

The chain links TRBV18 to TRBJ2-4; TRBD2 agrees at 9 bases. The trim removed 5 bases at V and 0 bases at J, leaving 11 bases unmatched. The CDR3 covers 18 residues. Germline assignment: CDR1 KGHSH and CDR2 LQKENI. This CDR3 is CASSSEHPSGVAKNIQYF. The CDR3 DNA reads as TGTGCCAGCTCATCGGAACATCCTAGCGGGGTAGCCAAAAACATTCAGTACTTC.

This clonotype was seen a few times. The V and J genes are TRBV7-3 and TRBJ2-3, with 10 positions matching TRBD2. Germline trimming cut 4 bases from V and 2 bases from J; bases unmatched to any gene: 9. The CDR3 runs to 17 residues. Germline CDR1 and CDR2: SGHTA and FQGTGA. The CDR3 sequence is CASSSDRTSGYTDTQYF. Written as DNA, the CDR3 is TGTGCCAGCAGCTCCGACCGGACTAGCGGATACACAGATACGCAGTATTTT.

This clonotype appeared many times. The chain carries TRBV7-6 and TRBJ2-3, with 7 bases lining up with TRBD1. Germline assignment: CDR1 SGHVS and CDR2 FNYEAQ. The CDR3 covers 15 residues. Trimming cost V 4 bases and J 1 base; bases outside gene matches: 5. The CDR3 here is CASSYQGTGTDTQYF. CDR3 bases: TGTGCCAGCAGCTATCAGGGGACAGGCACAGATACGCAGTATTTT.

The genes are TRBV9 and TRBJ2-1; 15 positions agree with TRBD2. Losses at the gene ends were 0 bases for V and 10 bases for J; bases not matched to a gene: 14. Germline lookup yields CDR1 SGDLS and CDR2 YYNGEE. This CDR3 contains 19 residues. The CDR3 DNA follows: TGTGCCAGCAGCGTAGGGTTAGGACTAGCGGGAGGGCCCGATAGGGAGCAGTTCTTC. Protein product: CASSVGLGLAGGPDREQFF. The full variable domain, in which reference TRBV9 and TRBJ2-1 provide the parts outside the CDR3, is DSGVTQTPKHLITATGQRVTLRCSPRSGDLSVYWYQQSLDQGLQFLIQYYNGEERAKGNILERFSAQQFPDLHSELNLSSLELGDSALYFCASSVGLGLAGGPDREQFFGPGTRLTVL.